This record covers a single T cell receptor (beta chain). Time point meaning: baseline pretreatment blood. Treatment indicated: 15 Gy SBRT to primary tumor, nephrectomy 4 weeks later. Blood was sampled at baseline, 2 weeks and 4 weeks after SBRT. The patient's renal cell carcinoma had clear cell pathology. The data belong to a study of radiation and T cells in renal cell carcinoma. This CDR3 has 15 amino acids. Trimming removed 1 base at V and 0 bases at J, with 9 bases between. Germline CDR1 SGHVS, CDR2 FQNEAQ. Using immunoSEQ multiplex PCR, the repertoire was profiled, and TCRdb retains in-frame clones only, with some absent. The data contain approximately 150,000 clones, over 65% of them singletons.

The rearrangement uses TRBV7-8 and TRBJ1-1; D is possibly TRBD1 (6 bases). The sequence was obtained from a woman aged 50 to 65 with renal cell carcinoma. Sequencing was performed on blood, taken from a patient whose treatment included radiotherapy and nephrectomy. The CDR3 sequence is CASSLGTAVNTEAFF. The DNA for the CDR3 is TGTGCCAGCAGCTTAGGGACAGCGGTGAACACTGAAGCTTTCTTT.